This TCR beta chain appears in the sequencing data of a study of cytomegalovirus exposure and HLA in healthy donors. Study-wide findings and caveats: The study put 150 or so TCR beta chains on its list as cytomegalovirus-associated. Reportedly, diagnosis of cytomegalovirus status by the classifier showed high specificity and sensitivity.

Sequencing was performed with immunoSEQ multiplex PCR; in TCRdb, only in-frame clones are kept and a portion is missing. Of 100,000 to 150,000 clones detected, approximately 94% appear once; the ten largest clones hold around 1.2%. Comment on this clone: The antigen is unknown.

V shed 1 base, J shed 2 bases, and the junction held 5 bases outside the gene matches. The germline V gene has CDR1 GTSNPN and CDR2 SVGIG (reference sequence). The CDR3 totals 15 residues. Sequencing input: PBMCs. The chain recombines TRBV30 with TRBJ1-3; 7 bases are a match to TRBD1. The clonotype originates from a woman aged 18-29 years in good health and CMV-seronegative. For the CDR3, the DNA is TGTGCCTGGAGTGAAGGGGGCATAGCTGGAAACACCATATATTTT. This encodes CAWSEGGIAGNTIYF.